This is a list of T cell receptor beta chains from one sample in a study of blood T cell repertoires in COVID-19. Generated by immunoSEQ multiplex PCR, the TCRdb table keeps only in-frame clones and is missing some. Here the sample spans 100,000 to 150,000 clones, 80% to 90% being singletons. Sequencing was done on a sample of peripheral blood. The receptors were gathered from a man aged 60 to 75 with COVID-19, enrolled during active disease. The CDR3 runs from the conserved cysteine through the conserved F or W. Fields, in order: J gene, clone size, V gene, D gene, CDR3 protein, CDR3 DNA. D genes are given only for firm matches. Clone size is shown for a subset of rows, as once, few, many or a class of expanded clone.

>TRBJ2-5|-|TRBV3-1/TRBV3-2|-
CASSQDPGQETQYF
TGTGCCAGCAGCCAAGATCCAGGACAAGAGACCCAGTACTTC
>TRBJ2-3|-|TRBV5-4|TRBD1
CASSSVIGGRADTQYF
TGTGCCAGCAGCTCGGTCATAGGGGGCCGGGCAGATACGCAGTATTTT
>TRBJ2-7|-|TRBV30|-
CAWSPPAYEQYF
TGTGCCTGGAGTCCCCCCGCCTACGAGCAGTACTTC
>TRBJ2-7|-|TRBV6-5|TRBD1
CASSPLTGGGEQYF
TGTGCCAGCAGTCCCCTGACAGGGGGAGGCGAGCAGTACTTC
>TRBJ2-5|-|TRBV6-5|-
CASSKEIQETQYF
TGTGCCAGCAGTAAGGAGATCCAAGAGACCCAGTACTTC
>TRBJ1-2|-|TRBV5-1|TRBD1
CASSWGQGRGYTF
TGCGCCAGCAGCTGGGGACAGGGAAGAGGCTACACCTTC
>TRBJ2-7|-|TRBV4-1|-
CASSQGPFTANEQYF
TGCGCCAGCAGCCAAGGTCCTTTTACAGCCAACGAGCAGTACTTC
>TRBJ1-1|-|TRBV19|-
CASSMPLFQGGNTEAFF
TGTGCCAGTAGTATGCCCCTTTTTCAGGGTGGGAACACTGAAGCTTTCTTT
>TRBJ1-1|-|TRBV11-2|TRBD1
CASREDRGVGNTEAFF
TGTGCCAGCAGAGAGGACAGGGGGGTTGGGAACACTGAAGCTTTCTTT
>TRBJ1-4|-|TRBV9|TRBD1
CASSDSSGTGYEKLFF
TGTGCCAGCAGTGACTCCTCCGGGACAGGGTATGAAAAACTGTTTTTT
>TRBJ1-4|-|TRBV5-6|-
CASSLSGGSNEKLFF
TGTGCCAGCAGCTTGTCGGGAGGGTCTAATGAAAAACTGTTTTTT
>TRBJ1-6|-|TRBV7-9|-
CASSPFGTGLNSPLHF
TGTGCCAGCAGCCCCTTTGGTACAGGTCTTAATTCACCCCTCCACTTT
>TRBJ1-4|once|TRBV5-1|TRBD1
CASSPGQGAGTNEKLFF
TGCGCCAGCAGCCCGGGACAGGGGGCGGGAACTAATGAAAAACTGTTTTTT
>TRBJ2-3|-|TRBV30|-
CALGPDTQYF
TGTGCTCTAGGCCCAGATACGCAGTATTTT
>TRBJ2-6|-|TRBV5-1|TRBD1
CASSRQGAEVPGANVLTF
TGCGCCAGCAGTAGACAGGGGGCGGAGGTTCCTGGGGCCAACGTCCTGACTTTC
>TRBJ2-2|many|TRBV7-9|TRBD1
CASSFRQGANTGELFF
TGTGCCAGCAGCTTTAGACAGGGGGCAAACACCGGGGAGCTGTTTTTT
>TRBJ1-2|-|TRBV6-5|TRBD1
CASRDRGGSLRGYTF
TGTGCCAGCAGGGACAGGGGAGGCTCCCTCCGTGGCTACACCTTC
>TRBJ2-7|-|TRBV4-3|-
CASSQDRGNSYEQYF
TGCGCCAGCAGCCAAGATCGAGGAAATTCCTACGAGCAGTACTTC
>TRBJ1-5|-|TRBV18|-
CASSPPEGRDNQPQHF
TGTGCCAGCTCACCACCGGAGGGAAGAGATAATCAGCCCCAGCATTTT
>TRBJ1-5|-|TRBV18|-
CASSPGGPFPNQPQHF
TGTGCCAGCTCACCCGGGGGTCCATTCCCGAATCAGCCCCAGCATTTT
>TRBJ1-5|-|TRBV27|TRBD1
CASGSWGTGEMGQPQHF
TGTGCCAGCGGGTCATGGGGGACAGGGGAGATGGGGCAGCCCCAGCATTTT
>TRBJ1-2|-|TRBV11-2|TRBD1
CASSLEGQGYTF
TGTGCCAGCAGCTTAGAGGGACAGGGGTACACCTTC
>TRBJ2-7|once|TRBV7-8|TRBD1
CASSFGQGGEQYF
TGTGCCAGCAGCTTCGGACAGGGGGGCGAGCAGTACTTC
>TRBJ1-3|-|TRBV7-9|-
CASSSRGGRTIYF
TGTGCCAGCAGCTCTCGGGGGGGAAGGACCATATATTTT
>TRBJ1-3|-|TRBV5-1|-
CASRLGGPTTSGNTIYF
TGCGCCAGCAGGCTAGGGGGACCGACAACCTCTGGAAACACCATATATTTT
>TRBJ2-2|few|TRBV19|TRBD2
CASSPSREGSGELFF
TGTGCCAGTAGTCCCTCAAGGGAGGGCAGCGGGGAGCTGTTTTTT
>TRBJ1-4|-|TRBV5-6|TRBD1
CASSLGQGVDSEKLFF
TGTGCCAGCAGCTTGGGACAGGGAGTCGATTCTGAAAAACTGTTTTTT
>TRBJ1-2|-|TRBV28|-
CASSLRTEERAHYGYTF
TGTGCCAGCAGTTTAAGGACAGAGGAACGGGCCCACTATGGCTACACCTTC
>TRBJ1-5|-|TRBV27|-
CASSFDGGQPQHF
TGTGCCAGCAGTTTCGATGGCGGCCAGCCCCAGCATTTT
>TRBJ1-4|-|TRBV2|-
CASSREQVATNEKLFF
TGTGCCAGCAGTCGAGAACAGGTTGCAACTAATGAAAAACTGTTTTTT
>TRBJ2-7|few|TRBV10-3|TRBD1
CAISDWTGPHEQYF
TGTGCCATCAGTGATTGGACAGGGCCCCACGAGCAGTACTTC